One and the same sample provided the 17 T cell receptor beta chains below, sequenced in a study of patients and donors after allogeneic stem cell transplantation. TCRdb itself ran the RT-PCR reads through MiXCR, one entry per CDR3 protein. The sample holds roughly 960,000 distinct CDR3 sequences, about a sixth seen once. The sequencing sample was made of blood, either unsorted or a sorted T cell fraction (not recorded which). All receptors come from a human donor who was either an allogeneic HSCT recipient or a stem cell or donor lymphocyte infusion donor (not recorded which). It is not recorded whose cells these are; they may come from a transplant donor.

This clonotype has more than one count but fewer than ten. CDR3 in DNA: TGCAGCGTTCGGGCAGCGACACGTCATGGCTACACCTTC. It translates to CSVRAATRHGYTF. The V gene is TRBV29-1, the J gene TRBJ1-2; D is unresolved. This CDR3 region has 13 residues. V was cut by 5 bases and J by 6 bases, with 16 bases left in between. Germline V gene data show CDR1 as SQVTM and CDR2 as ANQGSEA.

J is TRBJ2-5 and V is TRBV7-2; D is possibly TRBD2 (5 bases). The CDR3 totals 16 residues. Trimming pared 1 base from V and 4 bases from J, leaving 16 bases between. CDR1 SGHTA and CDR2 FQGNSA come from the germline V gene. For the CDR3, the DNA is TGTGCCAGCAGCTTAGGGGAGCCTTGGGGTTCAGAGACCCAGTACTTC. This translates into CASSLGEPWGSETQYF.

This clonotype was seen more than once but under ten times. This sequence joins TRBV9 and TRBJ2-3, with TRBD2 matching 8 bases. V lost 5 bases, J lost 9 bases, and 17 bases stayed unmatched. This CDR3 is built from 16 residues. Germline V lookup: CDR1 SGDLS, CDR2 YYNGEE. The CDR3 DNA is TGTGCCAGCAGTCAAGGGGGTGCGGGACTAGAGTCCACGCAGTATTTT. Translating it yields CASSQGGAGLESTQYF. Using reference TRBV9 and TRBJ2-3 for the parts outside the CDR3, the full variable domain is DSGVTQTPKHLITATGQRVTLRCSPRSGDLSVYWYQQSLDQGLQFLIQYYNGEERAKGNILERFSAQQFPDLHSELNLSSLELGDSALYFCASSQGGAGLESTQYFGPGTRLTVL.

The chain combines TRBV15 with TRBJ2-5; 8 nucleotides line up with TRBD2. CDR1 is LNHNV and CDR2 is YYDKDF in the germline V gene (reference sequence). This CDR3 is built from 15 residues. J lost 5 bases, V lost 0 bases, and 5 bases had no gene match. CDR3 nucleotides: TGTGCCACCAGCAGAGAAGGACTAGCTGGGGAGACCCAGTACTTC. Amino acid sequence: CATSREGLAGETQYF. Complete variable domain (other parts from reference TRBV15 and TRBJ2-5): DAMVIQNPRYQVTQFGKPVTLSCSQTLNHNVMYWYQQKSSQAPKLLFHYYDKDFNNEADTPDNFQSRRPNTSFCFLDIRSPGLGDTAMYLCATSREGLAGETQYFGPGTRLLVL.

The J gene is TRBJ2-1, the V gene TRBV9, with 7 bases lining up with TRBD1. CDR3 length: 15 amino acids. Trimming cost V 3 bases and J 5 bases; bases outside gene matches: 8. The germline V gene has CDR1 SGDLS and CDR2 YYNGEE. The CDR3 spells CASSAPTGAHNEQFF. The CDR3 DNA sequence: TGTGCCAGCAGCGCCCCAACAGGGGCCCACAATGAGCAGTTCTTC. The variable domain in full, with the rest retrieved from reference TRBV9 and TRBJ2-1, is DSGVTQTPKHLITATGQRVTLRCSPRSGDLSVYWYQQSLDQGLQFLIQYYNGEERAKGNILERFSAQQFPDLHSELNLSSLELGDSALYFCASSAPTGAHNEQFFGPGTRLTVL.

This clonotype was observed a handful of times. This chain uses TRBV7-2 with TRBJ1-5; D might be TRBD1 (5 bases). Germline CDR1 reads SGHTA; CDR2 reads FQGNSA. V was cut by 5 bases and J by 2 bases, with 16 bases left in between. The CDR3 length is 16 residues. In nucleotides, the CDR3 is TGTGCCAGCAGCCTCTACGGGGGGGGAGGCAATCAGCCCCAGCATTTT. It codes for CASSLYGGGGNQPQHF.

The rearrangement joins TRBV13 to TRBJ2-2; D is undetermined. CDR1 is PRHDT and CDR2 is FYEKMQ in the germline V gene (reference sequence). CDR3 length: 15 amino acids. V shed 2 bases and J shed 4 bases, with 11 bases lying between them. This chain's CDR3 is CASSLLSEATGELFF. In nucleotides, the CDR3 is TGTGCCAGCAGCTTATTGAGCGAAGCCACCGGGGAGCTGTTTTTT.

This clonotype was detected only once. V and J are TRBV5-1 and TRBJ2-5, with TRBD1 identical over 9 bases. CDR1 is SGHRS, CDR2 YFSETQ, per germline. There are 16 residues in the CDR3. J was trimmed by 4 bases and V by 3 bases; bases with no gene match: 10. CDR3 in amino acids: CASSYLRDRAGETQYF. CDR3 DNA sequence: TGCGCCAGCAGCTACTTACGGGACAGGGCGGGAGAGACCCAGTACTTC.

V gene TRBV3-1 combines with J gene TRBJ2-1; no definite D call. The CDR3 covers 13 residues. Per the germline V gene, CDR1 is LGHDT and CDR2 is YNNKEL (reference sequence). The V end lost 3 bases, the J end lost 5 bases, and 8 bases lay between the germline ends. The CDR3 DNA sequence: TGTGCCAGCAGCCAGGCGTTCAACAATGAGCAGTTCTTC. This gives the protein CASSQAFNNEQFF.

This clonotype was counted only a few times. The chain uses TRBV29-1 and TRBJ1-1; the match to TRBD1 covers 7 bases. V shed 6 bases and J 5 bases; nucleotides not matched to a gene: 15. The CDR3 is made up of 15 amino acids. The germline gives CDR1 SQVTM, CDR2 ANQGSEA. CDR3 loop: CSVLTGQEGGTEAFF. In DNA form, the CDR3 reads TGCAGCGTCCTTACCGGACAGGAGGGAGGAACTGAAGCTTTCTTT. Combining the CDR3 with reference TRBV29-1 and TRBJ1-1 gives the whole variable domain SAVISQKPSRDICQRGTSLTIQCQVDSQVTMMFWYRQQPGQSLTLIATANQGSEATYESGFVIDKFPISRPNLTFSTLTVSNMSPEDSSIYLCSVLTGQEGGTEAFFGQGTRLTVV.

The rearrangement joins TRBV12-3 or TRBV12-4 to TRBJ1-1; 10 bases match TRBD1. The CDR3 covers 15 residues. V shed 5 bases and J 4 bases; nucleotides not matched to a gene: 7. The CDR3 region is CASSAGDRGSTEAFF. The CDR3 nucleotides read TGTGCCAGCAGTGCCGGGGACAGGGGTTCCACTGAAGCTTTCTTT.

This clonotype occurred a few times. The chain has TRBV20-1 and TRBJ2-3; D not certain. Trimming stripped 0 bases from V and 5 bases from J, with 12 bases between. The CDR3 covers 14 residues. Germline loops: CDR1 DFQATT, CDR2 SNEGSKA (reference sequence). The CDR3 protein is CSARDVGMGDTQYF. The CDR3 DNA sequence: TGCAGTGCTAGAGATGTAGGGATGGGAGATACGCAGTATTTT.

The genes are TRBV24-1 and TRBJ2-5; D remains unclear. Germline CDR1 KGHDR, CDR2 SFDVKD. The CDR3 is 13 residues long. With 7 bases removed from V and 1 base from J, the gap between germline ends came to 9 bases. The DNA for the CDR3 is TGTGCCACCAGCCTGGTACCCCAAGAGACCCAGTACTTC. Translated, it gives CATSLVPQETQYF.

The chain couples TRBV12-3 or TRBV12-4 to TRBJ2-2; 11 bases match TRBD2. J gave up 6 bases and V 5 bases, and 11 bases lay outside the gene matches. The CDR3 loop spans 17 amino acids. The CDR3: CASSMPPGLAVAGELFF. For the CDR3, the DNA is TGTGCCAGCAGTATGCCCCCGGGACTAGCGGTCGCCGGGGAGCTGTTTTTT.

This clonotype was seen only a few times. This chain uses TRBV12-3 or TRBV12-4 with TRBJ1-5, with 7 bases that match TRBD1. Unmatched junction bases numbered 7, after V lost 6 bases and J lost 2 bases. This CDR3 spans 15 amino acids. The CDR3 DNA is TGTGCCAGCAGACCAAACAGGGGCCGCAATCAGCCCCAGCATTTT. It is translated as CASRPNRGRNQPQHF.

This chain links TRBV24-1 with TRBJ2-1; D unresolved. Germline V lookup: CDR1 KGHDR, CDR2 SFDVKD. V lost 3 bases and J 0 bases, leaving 11 bases between the germline ends. The CDR3 extends over 16 amino acids. The CDR3 spells CATSDPYGGSYNEQFF. For the CDR3, the DNA is TGTGCCACCAGTGATCCCTACGGCGGCTCCTACAATGAGCAGTTCTTC.

The chain links TRBV6-5 to TRBJ2-7; D perhaps matches TRBD1 (6 bases). Germline values: CDR1 MNHEY, CDR2 SVGAGI. V lost 6 bases to trimming and J lost 5 bases, with 11 bases between them. The CDR3 contains 12 residues. The CDR3 protein is CASRRTEDEQYF. The CDR3 nucleotides read TGTGCCAGCAGAAGGACAGAGGACGAGCAGTACTTC.